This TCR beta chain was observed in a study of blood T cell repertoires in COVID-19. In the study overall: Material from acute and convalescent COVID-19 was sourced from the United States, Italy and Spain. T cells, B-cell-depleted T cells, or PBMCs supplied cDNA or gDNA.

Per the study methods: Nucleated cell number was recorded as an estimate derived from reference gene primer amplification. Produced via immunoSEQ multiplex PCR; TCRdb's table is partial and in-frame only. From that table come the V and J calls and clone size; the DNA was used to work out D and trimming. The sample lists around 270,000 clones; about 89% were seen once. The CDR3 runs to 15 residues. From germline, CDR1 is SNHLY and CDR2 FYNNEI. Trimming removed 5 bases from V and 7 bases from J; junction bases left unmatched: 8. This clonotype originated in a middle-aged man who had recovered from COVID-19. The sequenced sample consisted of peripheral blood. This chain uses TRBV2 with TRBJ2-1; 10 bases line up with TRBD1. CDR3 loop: CASSSRQGAGNEQFF. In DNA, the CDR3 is TGTGCCAGCAGTTCCCGACAGGGGGCGGGAAATGAGCAGTTCTTC.